Listed here are 13 T cell receptor beta chains from one sample, sequenced in a study of control samples from healthy donors and cancer patients. Assay used: immunoSEQ multiplex PCR; TCRdb lists only in-frame clones, some missing. The sample yields just under 75,000 clones, more than 75% seen once. Sequencing used blood. The receptors originated from a woman between 50 and 59 years old in good health.

The rearrangement joins TRBV27 to TRBJ1-6; D uncertain. CDR1 is MNHEY, CDR2 SMNVEV, per germline (reference sequence). The V end lost 7 bases, the J end lost 10 bases, and 20 bases lay between the germline ends. This CDR3 region has 15 residues. The CDR3 sequence is CASTPTPSGRSPLHF. CDR3 coding DNA: TGTGCCAGCACCCCGACCCCTTCGGGGAGGTCACCCCTCCACTTT.

The rearrangement uses TRBV28 and TRBJ1-1; D gene uncertain. This CDR3 spans 12 amino acids. Trimming took 2 bases from V and 4 from J, leaving 5 bases between them. CDR1 is MDHEN and CDR2 is SYDVKM in the germline V gene. The CDR3 protein is CASSLPSTEAFF. The CDR3 region has the DNA TGTGCCAGCAGTTTACCCTCCACTGAAGCTTTCTTT.

This clone was observed a handful of times. Other nucleotide sequences from this sample produce the same CDR3. The J gene is TRBJ2-1, the V gene TRBV5-1, with 8 bases fitting TRBD2. Germline CDR1 reads SGHRS; CDR2 reads YFSETQ. V shed 4 bases and J 7 bases; nucleotides not matched to a gene: 7. The CDR3 is made up of 14 amino acids. The CDR3 nucleotides are TGCGCCAGCAGCCCCGGGGGGGATGGAAATGAGCAGTTCTTC. Protein sequence: CASSPGGDGNEQFF.

This chain connects TRBV7-8 to TRBJ1-2; maybe TRBD1 (6 bases). The CDR3 runs to 14 residues. The V gene lost 1 base and the J gene lost 4 bases, with 10 bases spanning the gap. In germline, CDR1 is SGHVS, CDR2 FQNEAQ. CDR3 sequence (DNA): TGTGCCAGCAGCTTAGGAACAGGGCCCTATGGCTACACCTTC. This translates into CASSLGTGPYGYTF.

V and J are TRBV5-1 and TRBJ1-3, with D unresolved. The ends were cut back, 2 bases at V and 0 bases at J, with 21 bases in the middle. This CDR3 is built from 19 residues. The germline V gene encodes CDR1 SGHRS and CDR2 YFSETQ. This CDR3 is CASSFGLEVLRNSGNTIYF. CDR3 nucleotides: TGCGCCAGCAGCTTCGGTTTGGAGGTTCTGCGAAACTCTGGAAACACCATATATTTT.

The V and J genes are TRBV19 and TRBJ2-1, with a possible D match to TRBD2 (6 bases). The CDR3 consists of 12 residues. Germline values: CDR1 LNHDA, CDR2 SQIVND (reference sequence). Between the trimmed V and J ends, which lost 5 bases and 15 bases, there was a span of 17 bases. CDR3 amino acids: CASSVVSGPPFF. In DNA form, the CDR3 reads TGTGCCAGTAGTGTCGTTAGCGGCCCACCGTTCTTC.

This clone was observed a few times. This chain links TRBV12-3 or TRBV12-4 with TRBJ2-1; 9 bases line up with TRBD2. The CDR3 runs 12 residues. V lost 6 bases, J lost 14 bases, and 8 bases stayed unmatched. CDR3 sequence: CASSTGLAGEFF. The CDR3 nucleotides are TGTGCCAGCAGCACCGGGTTAGCGGGGGAGTTCTTC.

The chain employs TRBV5-4 and TRBJ2-1; D gene unclear. CDR1 SGHNT and CDR2 YYREEE come from the germline V gene (reference sequence). V was clipped by 2 bases and J by 6 bases, with 12 bases between them. The CDR3 totals 14 residues. The CDR3 reads CASSFLGSVNEQFF. Here the CDR3 DNA reads TGTGCCAGCAGCTTTCTGGGGTCGGTCAATGAGCAGTTCTTC.

The gene calls are TRBV3-1 (or the pseudogene TRBV3-2) and TRBJ1-6; TRBD1 aligns across 7 bases. The length of the CDR3 is 13 residues. Per the germline V gene, CDR1 is LGHDT and CDR2 is YNNKEL (reference sequence). Germline trimming cut 3 bases from V and 9 bases from J; bases unmatched to any gene: 2. CDR3 sequence reads: CASSQGDSSPLHF. The CDR3 DNA is TGTGCCAGCAGCCAGGGGGACAGTTCACCCCTCCACTTT.

This clone was seen just once. The chain couples TRBV9 to TRBJ1-3, with a possible D match to TRBD1 (5 bases). The germline CDR1 and CDR2 sequences are SGDLS and YYNGEE. The CDR3 sequence is 16 residues long. Trimming pared 4 bases from V and 0 bases from J, leaving 14 bases between. In nucleotides, the CDR3 is TGTGCCAGCAGCCCAAGCCCTGGGGGCTCTGGAAACACCATATATTTT. This gives the protein CASSPSPGGSGNTIYF.

The V and J genes are TRBV7-9 and TRBJ1-2, with D possibly being TRBD1 (5 bases). Germline values: CDR1 SEHNR, CDR2 FQNEAQ (reference sequence). CDR3 length: 15 amino acids. The ends were cut back, 5 bases at V and 8 bases at J, with 21 bases in the middle. This CDR3 reads CASSPPAGRVGGYTF. Here the CDR3 DNA reads TGTGCCAGCAGCCCGCCAGCGGGCAGGGTGGGAGGCTACACCTTC.

This chain joins TRBV7-3 and TRBJ2-1; 7 bases align to TRBD2. CDR3 length equals 15 residues. Germline V gives CDR1 SGHTA, CDR2 FQGTGA. The V segment lost 4 bases and the J segment 4 bases; nucleotides outside the gene matches: 7. CDR3 residues: CASSSGASGYNEQFF. The DNA for the CDR3 is TGTGCCAGCAGCTCCGGGGCTAGCGGATACAATGAGCAGTTCTTC.

The V and J genes are TRBV29-1 and TRBJ1-2; D possibly corresponds to TRBD1 (6 bases). CDR1 and CDR2 from the germline V gene are SQVTM and ANQGSEA. V was cut by 4 bases and J by 3 bases, with 12 bases left in between. There are 13 residues in the CDR3. The CDR3 loop is CSVAGEDDYGYTF. The DNA for the CDR3 is TGCAGCGTTGCAGGGGAAGACGACTATGGCTACACCTTC.